The entry that follows covers one TCR beta chain sequence. The data derive from a study of blood T cell repertoires in COVID-19. Study summary: Sites across the United States, Italy and Spain contributed samples from acute and convalescent COVID-19. The cDNA or gDNA used as material had been derived from T cells, B-cell-depleted T cells, or PBMCs.

Authors' methods: Estimation of nucleated cell counts was performed using reference gene primer amplification. Assay: immunoSEQ multiplex PCR; the TCRdb copy retains only in-frame clones and omits some. The V and J calls and clone size come from that table; D and trimming were worked out from the DNA. The sample shows about 190,000 clones, approximately 92% of them seen only once. The receptor's source is a man between 45 and 60 years old with acute or convalescent COVID-19. Source material: peripheral blood.

DNA of the CDR3: TGTGCCAGCAGCTTGATTGGCGGGACTAGCGGGAGGGCCCTTGGGGAGCAGTTCTTC. Translation gives CASSLIGGTSGRALGEQFF. The chain has TRBV5-4 and TRBJ2-1, with 16 bases identical to TRBD2. The V segment lost 1 base and the J segment 10 bases; nucleotides outside the gene matches: 14. The CDR3 sequence is 19 residues long. Germline V gene lookup returns CDR1 SGHNT and CDR2 YYREEE (reference sequence).